Below are 32 T cell receptor beta chains sequenced from a single sample in a study of cytomegalovirus exposure and HLA in healthy donors. PCR primers comprised 60 Vbeta and 13 Jbeta primers. Assay used: immunoSEQ multiplex PCR; TCRdb lists only in-frame clones, some missing. The table lists about 180,000 clones, about 77% of them singletons. Sequenced sample: PBMCs. The source of these receptors is a young man in good health and CMV-seronegative.

The chain carries TRBV10-3 and TRBJ2-7; 7 bases fit TRBD2. The V gene end was trimmed by 7 bases and the J gene end by 0 bases; junction bases not matched to a gene: 12. Germline CDR1 and CDR2: ENHRY and SYGVKD. The CDR3 spans 16 residues. The CDR3 loop reads CAIKRGEGTFSYEQYF. In DNA form, the CDR3 reads TGTGCCATCAAACGGGGGGAGGGGACCTTCTCCTACGAGCAGTACTTC.

This chain links TRBV6-1 with TRBJ2-4; 7 bases line up with TRBD1. The V gene's germline CDR1 is MNHNS and CDR2 SASEGT. The CDR3 contains 13 residues. With 2 bases clipped from V and 6 bases from J, the junction kept 1 base outside the gene matches. The CDR3 region has the DNA TGTGCCAGCAGTGAACGACAGGGAAACATTCAGTACTTC. It translates to CASSERQGNIQYF.

This clone was seen many times. The rearrangement uses TRBV5-8 and TRBJ1-1, with no clear D. CDR3 size: 10 residues. Trimming removed 1 base from V and 8 bases from J, with 3 bases in between. Germline CDR1 is SGHTS and CDR2 is YDEGEE. This CDR3 is CASSLLEAFF. As DNA, the CDR3 is TGTGCCAGCAGCTTGCTCGAAGCTTTCTTT.

The chain links TRBV28 to TRBJ2-5, with 8 positions matching TRBD2. The J segment lost 1 base and the V segment lost 5 bases, leaving 12 bases of the junction unmatched. The CDR3 length is 17 residues. Germline V gene data show CDR1 as MDHEN and CDR2 as SYDVKM. CDR3 region: CASSQMAGGTLQETQYF. Here the CDR3 DNA reads TGTGCCAGCAGTCAGATGGCGGGGGGAACCCTCCAAGAGACCCAGTACTTC.

The chain is built from TRBV18 and TRBJ2-7; 10 bases agree with TRBD1. Germline V gene sequence: CDR1 KGHSH, CDR2 LQKENI. This CDR3 has 15 residues. Unmatched junction bases numbered 3, after V lost 3 bases and J lost 1 base. In DNA form, the CDR3 reads TGTGCCAGCTCACCTTCGGGACAGGGGTCCTACGAGCAGTACTTC. As protein: CASSPSGQGSYEQYF.

This clone has a handful of counts. The chain employs TRBV2 and TRBJ2-7, with D perhaps matching TRBD2 (5 bases). This CDR3 comprises 14 residues. Germline loops: CDR1 SNHLY, CDR2 FYNNEI. Trimming pared 8 bases from V and 0 bases from J, leaving 14 bases between. The chain's CDR3 is CASQKSGSSYEQYF. CDR3 nucleotides: TGTGCCAGCCAGAAGAGCGGAAGCTCCTACGAGCAGTACTTC.

The chain carries TRBV7-9 and TRBJ1-4, with D possibly TRBD1 on 5 matching bases. The CDR3 runs 13 residues. V gave up 5 bases and J gave up 5 bases, with 9 bases separating them. CDR1 SEHNR and CDR2 FQNEAQ come from the germline V gene (reference sequence). CDR3 in DNA: TGTGCCAGCAGCGAGAACAGGAATGAAAAACTGTTTTTT. Translating it yields CASSENRNEKLFF.

The CDR3 sequence: CASSLRSGGAGNQPQHF. The DNA for the CDR3 is TGTGCCAGCAGTTTACGGTCAGGGGGCGCCGGCAATCAGCCCCAGCATTTT. The chain joins TRBV27 to TRBJ1-5; 8 nucleotides agree with TRBD1. V lost 2 bases and J lost 2; bases outside the gene matches: 8. Germline V gives CDR1 MNHEY, CDR2 SMNVEV (reference sequence). The CDR3 is 17 amino acids.

V and J are TRBV5-4 and TRBJ2-5, with 7 bases matching TRBD2. This CDR3 spans 14 amino acids. The ends lost 4 bases at V and 5 bases at J; junction bases unmatched: 8. Per the germline V gene, CDR1 is SGHNT and CDR2 is YYREEE (reference sequence). The CDR3 DNA follows: TGTGCCAGCAGCGGGGCGGGAGCGTGGGAGACCCAGTACTTC. Amino acids: CASSGAGAWETQYF.

This chain uses TRBV7-8 with TRBJ2-2; a weak D match, TRBD2 (6 bases). V was pared by 5 bases and J by 5 bases, with 9 bases between. Germline V gives CDR1 SGHVS, CDR2 FQNEAQ. The CDR3 has 13 amino acids. CDR3 loop: CASSTGGTGELFF. For the CDR3, the DNA is TGTGCCAGCAGCACCGGAGGGACCGGGGAGCTGTTTTTT.

This clone showed up just once. The gene calls are TRBV18 and TRBJ2-7; 7 bases match TRBD2. Germline CDR1 and CDR2: KGHSH and LQKENI. J gave up 4 bases and V 2 bases, and 8 bases lay outside the gene matches. The CDR3 has 15 residues. The CDR3 sequence: CASSPGTGGAYEQYF. Here the CDR3 DNA reads TGTGCCAGCTCACCAGGGACGGGGGGAGCGTACGAGCAGTACTTC.

In this sample, this clone turned up once. V and J are TRBV7-3 and TRBJ1-1; 8 nucleotides line up with TRBD1. With V trimmed by 4 bases and J by 2 bases, 3 bases remained unmatched. Germline V gives CDR1 SGHTA, CDR2 FQGTGA. This CDR3 spans 14 amino acids. As DNA, the CDR3 is TGTGCCAGCAGCTCGGGACAGGTTAACACTGAAGCTTTCTTT. This translates into CASSSGQVNTEAFF.

This chain uses TRBV25-1 with TRBJ1-6; possible D gene TRBD1, 5 bases. V dropped 2 bases and J dropped 3 bases, with 11 bases sitting between them. The V gene's germline CDR1 is MGHDK and CDR2 SYGVNS. The CDR3 is 16 residues long. CDR3 nucleotide sequence: TGTGCCAGCAGTGAAAGGGCAGGGAACTATAATTCACCCCTCCACTTT. Protein: CASSERAGNYNSPLHF.

The J gene is TRBJ1-6, the V gene TRBV28, with D perhaps matching TRBD1 (6 bases). Germline CDR1 and CDR2: MDHEN and SYDVKM. V lost 5 bases and J 5 bases, leaving 10 bases between the germline ends. The CDR3 contains 14 residues. The CDR3 region has the DNA TGTGCCAGCAGTCTCCACAGGGATAATTCACCCCTCCACTTT. Amino acid sequence: CASSLHRDNSPLHF.

The V call is TRBV7-9, the J call TRBJ2-1; D gene unclear. With 5 bases removed from V and 9 bases from J, the gap between germline ends came to 14 bases. This CDR3 contains 13 residues. Germline V lookup: CDR1 SEHNR, CDR2 FQNEAQ (reference sequence). The CDR3 loop reads CASSQRMNTEQFF. In DNA form, the CDR3 reads TGTGCCAGCAGCCAGCGAATGAACACTGAGCAGTTCTTC. The variable domain in full, completed from reference TRBV7-9 and TRBJ2-1, reads DTGVSQNPRHKITKRGQNVTFRCDPISEHNRLYWYRQTLGQGPEFLTYFQNEAQLEKSRLLSDRFSAERPKGSFSTLEIQRTEQGDSAMYLCASSQRMNTEQFFGPGTRLTVL.

The V and J genes are TRBV2 and TRBJ1-5; D may be TRBD1 (5 bases). The germline V and J ends were trimmed by 7 bases and 7 bases, with 14 bases remaining between them. CDR3 length equals 13 residues. Germline V gene sequence: CDR1 SNHLY, CDR2 FYNNEI. CDR3 DNA: TGTGCCAGCATGGAGGACGGGGGGCAGCCCCAGCATTTT. Protein product: CASMEDGGQPQHF. The whole variable domain, filled in from reference TRBV2 and TRBJ1-5, reads EPEVTQTPSHQVTQMGQEVILRCVPISNHLYFYWYRQILGQKVEFLVSFYNNEISEKSEIFDDQFSVERPDGSNFTLKIRSTKLEDSAMYFCASMEDGGQPQHFGDGTRLSIL.

The chain couples TRBV13 to TRBJ2-7; D is perhaps TRBD1 (6 bases). V was cut by 5 bases and J by 2 bases, with 16 bases left in between. CDR3 length: 15 residues. Germline values: CDR1 PRHDT, CDR2 FYEKMQ (reference sequence). CDR3 coding DNA: TGTGCCAGCAGCACTCGACAGGAAAGGGCCTACGAGCAGTACTTC. It codes for CASSTRQERAYEQYF.

This sequence joins TRBV7-9 and TRBJ1-5, with D perhaps matching TRBD1 (5 bases). CDR3 length: 15 residues. Germline values: CDR1 SEHNR, CDR2 FQNEAQ (reference sequence). The V end was cut by 5 bases, the J end by 1 base, with 12 bases between. The CDR3 reads CASSQGGGSNQPQHF. The CDR3 nucleotides are TGTGCCAGCAGCCAGGGCGGGGGGAGCAATCAGCCCCAGCATTTT.

The chain is built from TRBV10-3 and TRBJ1-5; TRBD1 aligns across 8 bases. The junction had 5 bases not matched to a gene; V was cut back by 4 bases and J by 6 bases. The germline V gene encodes CDR1 ENHRY and CDR2 SYGVKD. The CDR3 has 14 amino acids. Here the CDR3 DNA reads TGTGCCATCAGTGTACAGGGGGGTGGTCAGCCCCAGCATTTT. It translates to CAISVQGGGQPQHF.

This chain uses TRBV6-5 with TRBJ2-2, with D hard to call. CDR3 size: 13 residues. V was pared by 6 bases and J by 4 bases, with 9 bases between. Germline V gives CDR1 MNHEY, CDR2 SVGAGI. The CDR3 sequence: CASRQFSTGELFF. The CDR3 nucleotides are TGTGCCAGCAGGCAGTTCTCCACCGGGGAGCTGTTTTTT.

The chain recombines TRBV5-1 with TRBJ1-1; D might be TRBD1 (6 bases). CDR1 is SGHRS, CDR2 YFSETQ, per germline. This CDR3 region has 15 residues. V lost 0 bases and J 4 bases, leaving 13 bases between the germline ends. The CDR3 DNA reads TGCGCCAGCAGCTTGGGAGGGCTAGGGGGCACTGAAGCTTTCTTT. It translates to CASSLGGLGGTEAFF.

The J gene is TRBJ1-5, the V gene TRBV4-1, with a tentative D call TRBD1 (6 bases). Per germline, CDR1 MGHRA and CDR2 YSYEKL. CDR3 length: 16 residues. Trimming stripped 0 bases from V and 11 bases from J, with 20 bases between. DNA of the CDR3: TGCGCCAGCAGCCAAGAATCCGGTGAGATTTCAGGGGCCCAGCATTTT. It is translated as CASSQESGEISGAQHF.

This clone was recorded once. The chain combines TRBV5-1 with TRBJ2-5, with TRBD2 matching 8 bases. TRBJ2-7 explains the end of the DNA better; the J call may be wrong. The CDR3 consists of 15 residues. Germline V gene lookup returns CDR1 SGHRS and CDR2 YFSETQ. Here the CDR3 reads CASSLGLAGVYEQYF. CDR3 nucleotides: TGCGCCAGCAGCTTGGGGCTAGCGGGTGTCTACGAGCAGTACTTC.

This clone was found a few times. The chain combines TRBV28 with TRBJ1-2, with TRBD1 identical over 7 bases. The CDR3 totals 15 residues. V lost 5 bases, J lost 8 bases, and 14 bases stayed unmatched. Germline V gene data show CDR1 as MDHEN and CDR2 as SYDVKM. CDR3 sequence: CASSDNLRGLRGYTF. The CDR3 coding sequence is TGTGCCAGCAGTGATAATCTAAGGGGGCTTCGGGGCTACACCTTC.

The chain couples TRBV28 to TRBJ2-1; 9 bases match TRBD2. V dropped 5 bases and J dropped 0; count of bases not matched to a gene: 14. This CDR3 is 19 amino acids long. The V gene's germline CDR1 is MDHEN and CDR2 SYDVKM. In nucleotides, the CDR3 is TGTGCCAGCAGTCCCCCGGGACTAGCACTTTCAAGCTCCTACAATGAGCAGTTCTTC. Its protein is CASSPPGLALSSSYNEQFF.

This clone appeared a single time. The chain employs TRBV4-2 and TRBJ2-1, with 9 positions matching TRBD2. The CDR3 runs 17 residues. V was pared by 1 base and J by 6 bases, with 10 bases of the junction left unmatched. Germline V gene sequence: CDR1 LGHNA, CDR2 YNFKEQ. CDR3 coding DNA: TGTGCCAGCAGCCAAGTGGGGGGGTTAGCGGGAGTCAATGAGCAGTTCTTC. Translating gives CASSQVGGLAGVNEQFF.

V is TRBV4-3 and J is TRBJ2-3; D is ambiguous. Trimming took 0 bases from V and 0 from J, leaving 10 bases between them. Germline loops: CDR1 LGHNA, CDR2 YSLEER. The CDR3 extends over 16 amino acids. CDR3 protein: CASSQEADTSTDTQYF. In DNA form, the CDR3 reads TGCGCCAGCAGCCAAGAGGCGGATACTAGCACAGATACGCAGTATTTT.

This chain uses TRBV6-4 with TRBJ2-3; TRBD2 matches 9 bases. From germline, CDR1 is MRHNA and CDR2 SNTAGT. This CDR3 has 16 residues. The junction had 3 bases not matched to a gene; V was cut back by 0 bases and J by 2 bases. CDR3 in DNA: TGTGCCAGCAGTGACTCAGCGGGAGGCCCCACAGATACGCAGTATTTT. This sequence encodes CASSDSAGGPTDTQYF.

There are a few counts of this clone. This chain joins TRBV28 and TRBJ1-2; 7 bases are a match to TRBD1. Germline-derived CDR1 and CDR2 are MDHEN and SYDVKM. V gave up 7 bases and J gave up 1 base; unmatched junction bases: 9. There are 15 residues in the CDR3. The CDR3 here is CASNPTGTVNYGYTF. Here the CDR3 DNA reads TGTGCCAGCAATCCTACCGGGACAGTTAACTATGGCTACACCTTC.

The rearrangement joins TRBV14 to TRBJ1-6, with 8 bases aligning to TRBD1. The ends lost 2 bases at V and 9 bases at J; junction bases unmatched: 9. This CDR3 is built from 16 residues. Germline V lookup: CDR1 SGHDN, CDR2 FVKESK. CDR3 sequence reads: CASSQHRQGSGSPLHF. CDR3 nucleotide sequence: TGTGCCAGCAGCCAACATCGACAGGGGTCTGGTTCACCCCTCCACTTT.

The rearrangement uses TRBV6-6 and TRBJ1-5; 10 bases are shared with TRBD1. The CDR3 consists of 14 residues. Germline V lookup: CDR1 MNHNY, CDR2 SVGAGI (reference sequence). V was clipped by 4 bases and J by 4 bases; unmatched bases: 1. The CDR3 loop reads CASSSDRGNQPQHF. The CDR3 bases are TGTGCCAGCAGTTCGGACAGGGGGAATCAGCCCCAGCATTTT.

The rearrangement uses TRBV9 and TRBJ2-7, with 9 bases lining up with TRBD1. There are 15 residues in the CDR3. The V gene's germline CDR1 is SGDLS and CDR2 YYNGEE. Losses at the gene ends were 4 bases for V and 3 bases for J; bases not matched to a gene: 8. CDR3 residues: CASSIGQGRIYEQYF. As DNA, the CDR3 is TGTGCCAGCAGCATCGGACAGGGGCGAATCTACGAGCAGTACTTC.